These 29 T cell receptor beta chains were all obtained from the same sample, sequenced in a study of regulatory T cells in long-lasting Graves disease. Time point denoted: newly diagnosed GD, antithyroid drugs for less than 3 months. Construction of the TCR library relied on RNA isolated from PBMCs. Sequencing libraries for TCR beta were prepared with iRepertoire HTBI primers and Arm-PCR of CDR3 regions. One entry per CDR3 protein results from TCRdb running MiXCR on the multiplex PCR reads. Counted here are 350,000 to 500,000 distinct CDR3 sequences, roughly 15% occurring once; the ten biggest clones make up 23%. In addition, the sample was reused for a study of T cells in Graves' hyperthyroidism and ophthalmopathy.

Sequenced material: peripheral blood mononuclear cells (PBMCs), taken at new diagnosis, from a patient treated with antithyroid drugs. The receptor set was obtained from a woman between 18 and 29 years old with Graves disease.

This clonotype has just a few counts. J is TRBJ2-7 and V is TRBV12-3 or TRBV12-4; D perhaps matches TRBD1 (5 bases). V was cut by 2 bases and J by 0 bases, with 11 bases left in between. This CDR3 is built from 15 residues. DNA for the CDR3: TGTGCCAGCAGTTTACGTGGGGCCCTCTCCTACGAGCAGTACTTC. Translating it yields CASSLRGALSYEQYF.

The V gene is TRBV27, the J gene TRBJ2-3; 9 bases align to TRBD2. J was trimmed by 3 bases and V by 10 bases; bases with no gene match: 11. The CDR3 runs 15 residues. Per the germline V gene, CDR1 is MNHEY and CDR2 is SMNVEV (reference sequence). The CDR3 sequence is CATLRASGDTDTQYF. The CDR3 bases are TGTGCCACCCTGAGGGCTAGCGGGGATACAGATACGCAGTATTTT.

This clonotype was counted many times. The chain recombines TRBV7-2 with TRBJ1-1, with 9 positions matching TRBD1. The CDR3 is 15 residues long. Trimming cost V 6 bases and J 1 base; bases outside gene matches: 6. The germline CDR1 and CDR2 sequences are SGHTA and FQGNSA. CDR3 region: CASRGDRVRNTEAFF. The CDR3 DNA reads as TGTGCCAGCAGGGGGGACAGGGTACGGAACACTGAAGCTTTCTTT.

The rearrangement links TRBV7-9 to TRBJ2-3; the match to TRBD1 covers 8 bases. With the DNA end fitting TRBJ2-1 better, the J assignment may be wrong. This CDR3 has 14 residues. Per germline, CDR1 SEHNR and CDR2 FQNEAQ (reference sequence). The CDR3 coding sequence is TGTGCCAGCAGCTACCGGGACAGGTTCCATGAGCAGTTCTTC. This encodes CASSYRDRFHEQFF.

This clonotype was detected only a few times. The V gene is TRBV27, the J gene TRBJ1-2; D unclear. The CDR3 consists of 13 residues. Germline V CDR1 and CDR2: MNHEY, SMNVEV (reference sequence). V was trimmed by 8 bases and J by 0 bases, leaving 10 bases between them. The CDR3 is CASGPGTNYGYTF. In nucleotides, the CDR3 is TGTGCCAGCGGACCGGGGACTAACTATGGCTACACCTTC.

Regarding this clonotype: This sequence may be a read error, since a much larger clone differs from it by one base. V is TRBV30 and J is TRBJ2-3; 7 bases fit TRBD1. V gave up 0 bases and J gave up 0 bases; unmatched junction bases: 6. This CDR3 has 16 residues. The germline V gene has CDR1 GTSNPN and CDR2 SVGIG (reference sequence). CDR3 in amino acids: CAWSVLLRGSTDTQYF. The CDR3 nucleotides read TGTGCCTGGAGTGTACTTCTCAGGGGGAGCACAGATACGCAGTATTTT.

The chain is built from TRBV7-8 and TRBJ2-1; no firm D call. Trimming shortened V by 3 bases and J by 1 base, and 13 bases separated the two germline ends. Germline V CDR1 and CDR2: SGHVS, FQNEAQ. The CDR3 sequence is 16 residues long. The CDR3: CASSFSFDLSYNEQFF. The CDR3 DNA reads as TGTGCCAGCAGCTTTTCGTTCGACCTGTCCTACAATGAGCAGTTCTTC.

The table lists this clonotype with a few counts. J is TRBJ2-7 and V is TRBV4-1; 14 nucleotides agree with TRBD2. Germline V CDR1 and CDR2: MGHRA, YSYEKL. The CDR3 is made up of 16 amino acids. V lost 3 bases, J lost 4 bases, and 5 bases stayed unmatched. In nucleotides, the CDR3 is TGCGCCAGCAGCCATCCCGGGACTAGCGGGAGTTACGAGCAGTACTTC. Protein sequence: CASSHPGTSGSYEQYF.

This clonotype was counted ten times or more. V gene TRBV28 combines with J gene TRBJ2-3; no firm D call. Germline V CDR1 and CDR2: MDHEN, SYDVKM. The CDR3 is 13 amino acids. Trimming removed 6 bases at V and 0 bases at J, with 7 bases between. CDR3 nucleotide sequence: TGTGCCAGCAGCAAAACTAGCACAGATACGCAGTATTTT. Protein product: CASSKTSTDTQYF.

This chain uses TRBV5-6 with TRBJ2-3; the match to TRBD2 covers 7 bases. This CDR3 spans 15 amino acids. The J segment lost 3 bases and the V segment lost 0 bases, leaving 4 bases of the junction unmatched. Germline loops: CDR1 SGHDT, CDR2 YYEEEE. The CDR3 here is CASSLVQRDTDTQYF. The CDR3 bases are TGTGCCAGCAGCTTGGTCCAGCGGGATACAGATACGCAGTATTTT.

This clonotype has ten or more counts. V gene TRBV12-3 or TRBV12-4 combines with J gene TRBJ2-3; D is possibly TRBD1 or TRBD2 (5 bases each). There are 15 residues in the CDR3. V was pared by 8 bases and J by 2 bases, with 17 bases between. CDR3 DNA sequence: TGTGCCAGCTGGGGACCAAGTGCTGACACAGATACGCAGTATTTT. It encodes CASWGPSADTDTQYF.

The genes are TRBV18 and TRBJ1-2; possible D gene TRBD1, 5 bases. V lost 3 bases, J lost 6 bases, and 14 bases lay in between. Germline V gene lookup returns CDR1 KGHSH and CDR2 LQKENI. The CDR3 is 14 amino acids. Here the CDR3 DNA reads TGTGCCAGCTCACCCGCGGGGCAGGAGAATGGCTACACCTTC. This gives the protein CASSPAGQENGYTF. Drawing the rest from reference TRBV18 and TRBJ1-2, the complete variable domain is NAGVMQNPRHLVRRRGQEARLRCSPMKGHSHVYWYRQLPEEGLKFMVYLQKENIIDESGMPKERFSAEFPKEGPSILRIQQVVRGDSAAYFCASSPAGQENGYTFGSGTRLTVV.

This clonotype was counted a few times. The rearrangement uses TRBV9 and TRBJ2-3, with unresolved D. The V end lost 0 bases, the J end lost 4 bases, and 12 bases lay between the germline ends. Germline V lookup: CDR1 SGDLS, CDR2 YYNGEE. The length of the CDR3 is 15 residues. Here the CDR3 DNA reads TGTGCCAGCAGCGTAGGGGCAGTTTTATCAGATACGCAGTATTTT. Residues: CASSVGAVLSDTQYF. Filled out from reference TRBV9 and TRBJ2-3, the complete variable domain reads DSGVTQTPKHLITATGQRVTLRCSPRSGDLSVYWYQQSLDQGLQFLIQYYNGEERAKGNILERFSAQQFPDLHSELNLSSLELGDSALYFCASSVGAVLSDTQYFGPGTRLTVL.

On this clonotype: Its ends do not fully match the called genes, so a read error is possible. This chain links TRBV29-1 with TRBJ2-1, with 8 bases that match TRBD2. CDR1 is SQVTM and CDR2 is ANQGSEA in the germline V gene. The length of the CDR3 is 16 residues. The CDR3 is CSSSPIASGPYDEQFF. The CDR3 DNA follows: TGCAGCTCATCCCCAATTGCTAGCGGGCCCTACGATGAGCAGTTCTTC.

Many counts were recorded for this clonotype. Here the CDR3 reads CASSVEGTGRPYEQYF. The CDR3 DNA reads TGTGCCAGCAGCGTAGAAGGGACAGGGAGGCCCTACGAGCAGTACTTC. The chain recombines TRBV9 with TRBJ2-7; 9 nucleotides align to TRBD1. The CDR3 runs 16 residues. Trimming at V came to 0 bases and at J to 2 bases, leaving 6 bases not matched to a gene. CDR1 is SGDLS and CDR2 is YYNGEE in the germline V gene.

The chain has TRBV20-1 and TRBJ2-5; 7 nucleotides agree with TRBD2. J lost 10 bases, V lost 7 bases, and 15 bases had no gene match. The CDR3 sequence is 13 residues long. Germline loops: CDR1 DFQATT, CDR2 SNEGSKA (reference sequence). CDR3 sequence (DNA): TGCAGTGTACGTAGCGGTGCCGGGGAGGGCCAGTACTTC. It codes for CSVRSGAGEGQYF.

As DNA, the CDR3 is TGCAGTGCTAGAGCCGGGACTCAAAATGAAAAACTGTTTTTT. Translating it yields CSARAGTQNEKLFF. The chain links TRBV20-1 to TRBJ1-4; a possible D gene is TRBD1 (5 bases). Germline assignment: CDR1 DFQATT and CDR2 SNEGSKA (reference sequence). Trimming pared 1 base from V and 5 bases from J, leaving 11 bases between. The CDR3 is 14 residues long.

The rearrangement uses TRBV29-1 and TRBJ2-5; no firm D call. Germline values: CDR1 SQVTM, CDR2 ANQGSEA. V gave up 1 base and J gave up 4 bases, with 7 bases separating them. CDR3 length equals 12 residues. This CDR3 is CSVEANRETQYF. In DNA, the CDR3 is TGCAGCGTTGAAGCTAACCGAGAGACCCAGTACTTC. The variable domain in full, completed from reference TRBV29-1 and TRBJ2-5, reads SAVISQKPSRDICQRGTSLTIQCQVDSQVTMMFWYRQQPGQSLTLIATANQGSEATYESGFVIDKFPISRPNLTFSTLTVSNMSPEDSSIYLCSVEANRETQYFGPGTRLLVL.

V usage is TRBV19 and J usage is TRBJ2-2, with a weak D call TRBD2 (5 bases). The CDR3 loop spans 15 amino acids. Deletions cut 4 bases from V and 3 bases from J, with 12 bases between. CDR1 LNHDA and CDR2 SQIVND come from the germline V gene (reference sequence). The DNA for the CDR3 is TGTGCCAGTAGTAGCCTAGGAGGTGACACCGGGGAGCTGTTTTTT. This gives the protein CASSSLGGDTGELFF. Using reference TRBV19 and TRBJ2-2 for the parts outside the CDR3, the full variable domain is DGGITQSPKYLFRKEGQNVTLSCEQNLNHDAMYWYRQDPGQGLRLIYYSQIVNDFQKGDIAEGYSVSREKKESFPLTVTSAQKNPTAFYLCASSSLGGDTGELFFGEGSRLTVL.

The chain couples TRBV2 to TRBJ1-1, with TRBD1 as a possible D gene (6 bases). Germline V gene sequence: CDR1 SNHLY, CDR2 FYNNEI. Trimming stripped 8 bases from V and 3 bases from J, with 16 bases between. The CDR3 is 14 amino acids. The CDR3 here is CASGYRALDTEAFF. The CDR3, as DNA: TGTGCCAGCGGATACAGGGCTTTGGACACTGAAGCTTTCTTT.

Points on this clonotype: A read error is possible here, since a much larger clone lies one base away. CDR3 DNA: TGTGCCAGCAGTCCGGACAGGGAGGTCATTCAGCCCCAGCATTTT. Protein product: CASSPDREVIQPQHF. The chain employs TRBV12-3 or TRBV12-4 and TRBJ1-5, with 8 bases lining up with TRBD1. The V segment lost 5 bases and the J segment 6 bases; nucleotides outside the gene matches: 9. This CDR3 comprises 15 residues.

In this sample, this clonotype turned up a few times. This chain joins TRBV5-1 and TRBJ2-7, with 8 bases identical to TRBD1. The V and J ends lost 4 bases and 4 bases, in that order; junction bases with no gene match: 7. Germline assignment: CDR1 SGHRS and CDR2 YFSETQ. The CDR3 contains 14 residues. The CDR3 is CASSLLGQVYEQYF. The CDR3 region has the DNA TGCGCCAGCAGCCTTCTGGGACAGGTGTACGAGCAGTACTTC.

This clonotype was seen more than once but under ten times. The chain recombines TRBV5-1 with TRBJ2-2, with D perhaps matching TRBD1 or TRBD2 (5 bases each). The germline V gene has CDR1 SGHRS and CDR2 YFSETQ. V lost 1 base, J lost 6 bases, and 16 bases lay in between. The CDR3 is made up of 16 amino acids. CDR3 region: CASSLSGTLWAGELFF. The CDR3 region has the DNA TGCGCCAGCAGCTTGTCCGGGACCCTCTGGGCCGGGGAGCTGTTTTTT.

This clonotype was observed at least ten times. The chain recombines TRBV12-3 or TRBV12-4 with TRBJ2-7; D unresolved. The CDR3 consists of 12 residues. V was pared by 5 bases and J by 10 bases, with 15 bases between. In nucleotides, the CDR3 is TGTGCCAGCAGTCGATCGCTGTCGAAACAGTACTTC. Translation: CASSRSLSKQYF.

V and J are TRBV27 and TRBJ1-1; maybe TRBD1 (5 bases). Germline lookup yields CDR1 MNHEY and CDR2 SMNVEV (reference sequence). V lost 7 bases, J lost 4 bases, and 19 bases lay in between. There are 15 residues in the CDR3. The CDR3, as DNA: TGTGCCAGCAAATGGATGGGGCAAGCGGGCACTGAAGCTTTCTTT. Residues: CASKWMGQAGTEAFF.

This clonotype was detected many times. The gene calls are TRBV7-8 and TRBJ2-7; 10 positions agree with TRBD2. Germline assignment: CDR1 SGHVS and CDR2 FQNEAQ. J lost 2 bases, V lost 5 bases, and 6 bases had no gene match. This CDR3 spans 15 amino acids. CDR3 sequence reads: CASSALSGRAYEQYF. The CDR3 bases are TGTGCCAGCAGCGCATTAAGCGGGAGGGCCTACGAGCAGTACTTC. Full variable domain (rest looked up from reference TRBV7-8 and TRBJ2-7): GAGVSQSPRYKVAKRGQDVALRCDPISGHVSLFWYQQALGQGPEFLTYFQNEAQLDKSGLPSDRFFAERPEGSVSTLKIQRTQQEDSAVYLCASSALSGRAYEQYFGPGTRLTVT.

The chain couples TRBV14 to TRBJ2-2, with 10 bases that match TRBD1. Germline values: CDR1 SGHDN, CDR2 FVKESK. The CDR3 is made up of 17 amino acids. V was pared by 3 bases and J by 3 bases, with 7 bases of the junction left unmatched. The CDR3 protein is CASSHYPGTGDTGELFF. In nucleotides, the CDR3 is TGTGCCAGCAGCCATTACCCCGGGACAGGGGACACCGGGGAGCTGTTTTTT.

This clonotype has a handful of counts. V gene TRBV9 combines with J gene TRBJ1-1; D is perhaps TRBD1 (5 bases). The germline V and J ends were trimmed by 4 bases and 1 base, with 20 bases remaining between them. Germline CDR1 and CDR2: SGDLS and YYNGEE. The CDR3 has 17 residues. The CDR3 here is CASSPRPGTGPNTEAFF. The DNA for the CDR3 is TGTGCCAGCAGCCCTCGTCCCGGGACGGGACCGAACACTGAAGCTTTCTTT.

Worth noting for this clonotype: This clone may be a read error of a much larger clone one base away. This chain connects TRBV7-9 to TRBJ2-1; 8 bases fit TRBD2. V gave up 6 bases and J gave up 10 bases; unmatched junction bases: 26. This CDR3 is built from 19 residues. Germline V gene sequence: CDR1 SEHNR, CDR2 FQNEAQ (reference sequence). In DNA form, the CDR3 reads TGTGCCAGCAGAGGAACGGACGGGGGTGCGGGAGGAGACCCCTACGAGCAGTTCTTC. It yields the protein CASRGTDGGAGGDPYEQFF.